The following is a TCR beta chain sequence with its context. This sample was taken from a study of blood T cell repertoires in COVID-19. About the research overall: The United States, Italy and Spain were the sources of the acute and convalescent COVID-19 samples. From T cells, B-cell-depleted T cells, or PBMCs came the material, which was cDNA or gDNA.

Germline V gives CDR1 KGHDR, CDR2 SFDVKD. With V trimmed by 3 bases and J by 4 bases, 4 bases remained unmatched. This CDR3 spans 15 amino acids. Source study methods: Researchers report that nucleated cell counts were estimated from reference gene primer amplification. Sequenced by immunoSEQ multiplex PCR; TCRdb stores in-frame clones only, minus some. V and J calls plus clone size are reproduced from that table; the DNA served to infer D and trimming. In the table there are around 37,000 clones, 91% of which are singletons. This TCR derives from a woman aged 80 or over with acute or convalescent COVID-19. The chain has TRBV24-1 and TRBJ2-2, with TRBD1 identical over 7 bases. Sequenced: peripheral blood. The CDR3 sequence: CATSDPRQGTGELFF. CDR3 coding DNA: TGTGCCACCAGTGATCCTCGACAGGGCACCGGGGAGCTGTTTTTT.